This T cell receptor (beta chain) stems from a study of T cell changes during pregnancy in multiple sclerosis. This table comes from immunoSEQ multiplex PCR, and its TCRdb copy is limited to in-frame clones, with some not included. The sample gives roughly 58,000 clones, 80% to 95% of which show up once; more than 0.15% is in the top ten. Sample: CD4+ T cells from peripheral blood mononuclear cells, taken after pregnancy. The TCR sequence derives from a female donor in good health, enrolled as a control in a pregnancy study.

The CDR3 reads CASSVAPGGTEAFF. Written as DNA, the CDR3 is TGTGCCAGCAGCGTAGCCCCGGGGGGAACTGAAGCTTTCTTT. The chain carries TRBV9 and TRBJ1-1; D is possibly TRBD1 (5 bases). Germline V CDR1 and CDR2: SGDLS, YYNGEE. CDR3 length: 14 amino acids. V was trimmed by 0 bases and J by 5 bases, leaving 11 bases between them.